This T cell receptor beta chain was captured by sequencing in a study of Tregs in tolerant kidney transplant recipients (dated by TCRdb to about 2019). About the investigation overall: Before combined kidney and bone marrow transplantation, this study identified donor-specific regulatory T cells using TCRbeta sequencing and then followed those same cells after transplant. TCRbeta repertoire sequencing was used in 3 healthy controls to compare several methods for expanding Tregs specific for an allogeneic donor.

Unstimulated Tregs (CD4+CD25+CD127-), CD4+ non-Tregs (CD4+CD25-), CD4 and CD8 cells were FACS-sorted from thawed PBMCs. Healthy control blood was obtained either as purchased buffy coats or from healthy volunteers. Healthy control blood was processed to PBMCs with a Ficoll density gradient and then cryopreserved, whereas patient PBMCs were collected both before and after transplant. From the germline V gene, CDR1 is SNHLY and CDR2 is FYNNEI. V and J lose 4 bases and 8 bases, and a span of 11 bases separates them. From its cysteine to its phenylalanine, the CDR3 spans 12 amino acids. Of all the DNA, just the CDR3 is kept, 36 bases in frame from base 1. Genomic DNA was extracted from sorted cells with the QIAGEN DNeasy Blood and Tissue Kit for TCRbeta CDR3 sequencing. Through immunoSEQ, high-throughput TCRbeta CDR3 sequencing was done commercially, including PCR amplification with internal controls and bias correction. In the authors' own workflow: A unique productive TCRbeta sequence was defined by the CDR3 nucleotide sequence when primers matched, and otherwise by the CDR3 amino acid sequence together with the Vbeta and Jbeta genes. To correct for sorting error, sequences found in more than one sorted population at a frequency ratio of 2:1 or less were discarded, and the remaining shared sequences were assigned to the population with the higher frequency. A sequence counted as donor-reactive if, in CFSE-low cells, the sequence had a frequency of at least 0.01% and was expanded at least 5-fold compared with unstimulated cells. Repertoire divergence was quantified by Jensen-Shannon divergence calculated from the top 100 TCRbeta sequences ranked by frequency. For any sample with multiple sequencing runs, sorting error was corrected in each run separately before the runs were pooled. The table was pulled from immuneACCESS by TCRdb, which kept in-frame rearrangements only. Such tables lose some clones; where checked, under half of the loss comes from unresolved V genes, and the rest has no known cause. V and J calls plus clone size are reproduced from that table; the DNA served to infer D and trimming. The table for this sample lists around 120,000 clones; roughly nine tenths of them were counted only once. More than 0.45% of the sample rests with the top ten.

Regarding this clone: The antigen it binds to is not known. The record has no base qualities; no much larger clone is one base away.

What the study reported, not specific to this receptor: Expanding Tregs with activated donor B cells appeared to identify the most biologically relevant and donor-specific TCRbeta repertoire. Biological reproducibility was not directly addressed, though technical replication error appeared minimal. The study was constrained by small patient numbers, and validation of the findings is required in larger populations and under other immunosuppression protocols.

The TCR sequence derives from a human donor in good health. The V and J genes are TRBV2 and TRBJ1-2; no confident D gene assignment can be made. Sequenced input: CD4+ T cells from blood. The CDR3 corresponds to CASSAAMEGYTF. The sequenced DNA is TGTGCCAGCAGTGCGGCAATGGAGGGCTACACCTTC.